Listed here are 22 T cell receptor beta chains from one sample, sequenced in a study of T cells after yellow fever vaccination. TCRdb fed the 5' RACE reads into MiXCR, producing one record per CDR3 protein. The repertoire consists of approximately 250,000 distinct CDR3 sequences, with 5.2% occurring once and the leading ten covering less than 3.5%. Sequenced material: CD4+ T cells sorted from PBMCs, taken on the day of the yellow fever booster vaccination. These receptors came from a man between 18 and 35 years old who received the YFV17D yellow fever vaccine.

The table lists this clonotype with many counts. The CDR3 DNA follows: TGTGCCAGCAGTTTTTCGGGGAATCAGCCCCAGCATTTT. Translation gives CASSFSGNQPQHF. The V call is TRBV12-3 or TRBV12-4, the J call TRBJ1-5; no clear D gene. This CDR3 region has 13 residues. The ends were cut back, 3 bases at V and 4 bases at J, with 7 bases in the middle.

The rearrangement joins TRBV9 to TRBJ1-2; 7 nucleotides match TRBD1. Trimming at V came to 3 bases and at J to 10 bases, leaving 3 bases not matched to a gene. Germline V CDR1 and CDR2: SGDLS, YYNGEE. This CDR3 comprises 11 residues. The CDR3 sequence is CASSAGQTYTF. CDR3 nucleotides: TGTGCCAGCAGCGCGGGACAGACCTACACCTTC.

This clonotype was seen at least ten times. The rearrangement joins TRBV29-1 to TRBJ2-2; either TRBD1 or TRBD2 may fit D (5 bases each). Germline V gene lookup returns CDR1 SQVTM and CDR2 ANQGSEA. CDR3 length: 15 residues. Trimming left V 4 bases short and J 1 base short, with 13 bases between. CDR3 in DNA: TGCAGCGTTGGAGGGGCGGCAGGGAACACCGGGGAGCTGTTTTTT. Translating it yields CSVGGAAGNTGELFF.

The chain carries TRBV5-1 and TRBJ1-4; maybe TRBD1 (5 bases). Deletions cut 0 bases from V and 1 base from J, with 13 bases between. Germline V CDR1 and CDR2: SGHRS, YFSETQ. The CDR3 sequence is 17 residues long. This CDR3 is CASSLGQGGVTNEKLFF. The CDR3, as DNA: TGCGCCAGCAGCTTGGGCCAGGGAGGCGTAACTAATGAAAAACTGTTTTTT. The complete variable domain, with remaining parts taken from reference TRBV5-1 and TRBJ1-4, reads KAGVTQTPRYLIKTRGQQVTLSCSPISGHRSVSWYQQTPGQGLQFLFEYFSETQRNKGNFPGRFSGRQFSNSRSEMNVSTLELGDSALYLCASSLGQGGVTNEKLFFGSGTQLSVL.

This clonotype has only a few counts. V and J are TRBV19 and TRBJ2-5, with 8 bases fitting TRBD1. CDR1 LNHDA and CDR2 SQIVND come from the germline V gene (reference sequence). CDR3 length: 13 amino acids. The junction had 3 bases not matched to a gene; V was cut back by 4 bases and J by 5 bases. The CDR3: CASSNRDRETQYF. In DNA form, the CDR3 reads TGTGCCAGTAGTAACCGGGACAGGGAGACCCAGTACTTC. Combining the CDR3 with reference TRBV19 and TRBJ2-5 gives the whole variable domain DGGITQSPKYLFRKEGQNVTLSCEQNLNHDAMYWYRQDPGQGLRLIYYSQIVNDFQKGDIAEGYSVSREKKESFPLTVTSAQKNPTAFYLCASSNRDRETQYFGPGTRLLVL.

CDR3 DNA: TGTGCCAGCAGTTCGGCGGGATACGGTGGCTACACCTTC. This translates into CASSSAGYGGYTF. V gene TRBV12-3 or TRBV12-4 combines with J gene TRBJ1-2; no clear D. Trimming cost V 4 bases and J 7 bases, with 13 bases left between them. The CDR3 covers 13 residues.

V is TRBV5-1 and J is TRBJ2-2; 7 nucleotides agree with TRBD2. CDR1 is SGHRS and CDR2 is YFSETQ in the germline V gene. V lost 1 base, J lost 6 bases, and 9 bases stayed unmatched. The CDR3 length is 16 residues. The CDR3 DNA sequence: TGCGCCAGCAGCTTGAGAGCGGGGCCTCTTTCCGGGGAGCTGTTTTTT. It codes for CASSLRAGPLSGELFF.

This clonotype was counted only a few times. The chain carries TRBV19 and TRBJ1-5; D is undetermined. The CDR3 extends over 16 amino acids. Deletions cut 5 bases from V and 3 bases from J, with 17 bases between. Looked up from germline, CDR1 is LNHDA and CDR2 is SQIVND (reference sequence). CDR3 in DNA: TGTGCCAGTAGTCTCCTCAGAGCCCGGGACAATCAGCCCCAGCATTTT. The encoded protein is CASSLLRARDNQPQHF.

The chain carries TRBV25-1 and TRBJ2-2, with D uncertain. The V and J ends lost 3 bases and 6 bases respectively, with 8 bases between them. CDR3 size: 13 residues. Germline V CDR1 and CDR2: MGHDK, SYGVNS. The chain's CDR3 is CASSEWSAGELFF. The DNA of the CDR3 is TGTGCCAGCAGTGAGTGGAGCGCCGGGGAGCTGTTTTTT.

The CDR3 DNA sequence: TGTGCCAGCACCGCGGGGAACAGGGGCAGTGGCAGCGACTACACCTTC. It yields the protein CASTAGNRGSGSDYTF. The chain joins TRBV6-6 to TRBJ1-2, with TRBD1 matching over 7 bases. Trimming removed 7 bases from V and 10 bases from J; junction bases left unmatched: 21. The CDR3 contains 16 residues. CDR1 is MNHNY and CDR2 is SVGAGI in the germline V gene (reference sequence).

V gene TRBV6-5 combines with J gene TRBJ2-5; 7 bases agree with TRBD1. The CDR3 length is 14 residues. CDR1 and CDR2 from the germline V gene are MNHEY and SVGAGI. V trimming: 2 bases; J trimming: 4 bases; junction bases outside the gene matches: 4. The CDR3 coding sequence is TGTGCCAGCAGTTACGGATCAGGGGGAGAGACCCAGTACTTC. Translated: CASSYGSGGETQYF.

This clonotype was observed a handful of times. This chain links TRBV4-1 with TRBJ1-2; no reliable D call. Trimming stripped 0 bases from V and 4 bases from J, with 18 bases between. The length of the CDR3 is 17 residues. Germline V CDR1 and CDR2: MGHRA, YSYEKL. CDR3 bases: TGCGCCAGCAGCCAAGACGGGCCTGGGCTCCCCCTCTATGGCTACACCTTC. Translation: CASSQDGPGLPLYGYTF.

This clonotype has a handful of counts. The chain recombines TRBV5-1 with TRBJ1-5; a weak D match, TRBD1 (5 bases). This CDR3 contains 15 residues. Germline CDR1 and CDR2: SGHRS and YFSETQ. V dropped 1 base and J dropped 0 bases, with 8 bases sitting between them. The CDR3 loop reads CASSLSGNSNQPQHF. The DNA of the CDR3 is TGCGCCAGCAGCTTGTCAGGGAATAGCAATCAGCCCCAGCATTTT.

This clonotype came up many times. This sequence joins TRBV4-1 and TRBJ2-1, with D hard to call. This CDR3 contains 16 residues. Germline V gives CDR1 MGHRA, CDR2 YSYEKL. The ends were cut back, 1 base at V and 1 base at J, with 11 bases in the middle. The CDR3 reads CASSQVDLVSYNEQFF. The CDR3 coding sequence is TGCGCCAGCAGCCAAGTCGACCTAGTTTCCTACAATGAGCAGTTCTTC.

The chain links TRBV5-1 to TRBJ2-7; 9 nucleotides match TRBD1. After removal of 3 bases from V and 7 bases from J, the junction contained 8 bases not matched to a gene. The CDR3 runs 14 residues. Germline CDR1 SGHRS, CDR2 YFSETQ. The CDR3 DNA sequence: TGCGCCAGCAGCTCCAACAGGGGGCAGGTTGAGCAGTACTTC. Encoded protein: CASSSNRGQVEQYF.

At least ten counts were recorded for this clonotype. This chain joins TRBV4-1 and TRBJ2-5; no clear D gene. The CDR3 runs to 14 residues. With 5 bases removed from V and 1 base from J, the gap between germline ends came to 11 bases. The germline CDR1 and CDR2 sequences are MGHRA and YSYEKL. The CDR3 DNA is TGCGCCAGCAGCATCACAGTTGTCCAAGAGACCCAGTACTTC. Its protein product is CASSITVVQETQYF.

This clonotype was detected only a few times. This sequence joins TRBV12-3 or TRBV12-4 and TRBJ1-3, with D unclear. Trimming cost V 7 bases and J 0 bases, with 10 bases left between them. The CDR3 is made up of 14 amino acids. This chain's CDR3 is CASNRLYSGNTIYF. The CDR3 DNA reads TGTGCCAGCAACCGACTGTACTCTGGAAACACCATATATTTT.

This clonotype was found many times. The V gene is TRBV2, the J gene TRBJ2-3; 7 bases align to TRBD1. Germline assignment: CDR1 SNHLY and CDR2 FYNNEI. The CDR3 runs 14 residues. Trimming at V came to 4 bases and at J to 5 bases, leaving 6 bases not matched to a gene. The CDR3 sequence is CASSAQGGRDTQYF. CDR3 in DNA: TGTGCCAGCAGTGCCCAAGGGGGCCGAGATACGCAGTATTTT.

This clonotype showed up just a few times. CDR3: CATSRGQPNSPLHF. The CDR3 DNA is TGTGCCACCAGCAGAGGACAGCCTAATTCACCCCTCCACTTT. The V call is TRBV15, the J call TRBJ1-6; weak D call: TRBD1 (5 bases). This CDR3 spans 14 amino acids. Germline CDR1 reads LNHNV; CDR2 reads YYDKDF (reference sequence). V was clipped by 1 base and J by 6 bases, with 7 bases between them.

This clonotype has a count of ten or more. This sequence joins TRBV20-1 and TRBJ2-5; TRBD1 aligns across 7 bases. Losses at the gene ends were 3 bases for V and 2 bases for J; bases not matched to a gene: 9. CDR1 is DFQATT, CDR2 SNEGSKA, per germline (reference sequence). The CDR3 runs to 15 residues. CDR3 sequence (DNA): TGCAGTGCTAGGGAACCGACAGGGAGTCAAGAGACCCAGTACTTC. Protein: CSAREPTGSQETQYF.

This clonotype occurred a few times. This chain connects TRBV20-1 to TRBJ1-5, with a tentative D call TRBD1 (5 bases). The CDR3 spans 13 residues. Germline V lookup: CDR1 DFQATT, CDR2 SNEGSKA (reference sequence). V lost 5 bases and J 9 bases, leaving 17 bases between the germline ends. CDR3 amino acids: CSAATGILSPQHF. The CDR3 bases are TGCAGTGCTGCTACAGGAATCCTTTCGCCCCAGCATTTT.

Concerning this clonotype: Since a much larger clone is just one base distant, this may be a read error. This chain joins TRBV9 and TRBJ2-1; 7 bases align to TRBD1. Germline V gene lookup returns CDR1 SGDLS and CDR2 YYNGEE. The length of the CDR3 is 14 residues. CDR3 nucleotides: TGTGCCAGCAGCGTAGGGACAGGCAACAATAAGCAGTTCTTC. The encoded protein is CASSVGTGNNKQFF.